The next 19 T cell receptor beta chains were all read from a single sample in a study of T cell responses to AZD1222 COVID-19 vaccine. The table came from immunoSEQ multiplex PCR; TCRdb's copy has only in-frame clones and leaves some out. The repertoire holds roughly 92,000 clones, with around 91% as singletons. The sample was peripheral blood, taken on day 0 of AZD1222 vaccination. These receptors were obtained from an adult in good health.

The chain recombines TRBV12-3 or TRBV12-4 with TRBJ1-2; a possible D gene is TRBD1 (5 bases). This CDR3 has 12 amino acids. V lost 5 bases to trimming and J lost 8 bases, with 12 bases between them. Here the CDR3 reads CASSLVGEGYTF. The CDR3 region has the DNA TGTGCCAGCAGTCTAGTGGGGGAGGGCTACACCTTC.

The V and J genes are TRBV3-1 (or the pseudogene TRBV3-2) and TRBJ1-4; D unresolved. Germline loops: CDR1 LGHDT, CDR2 YNNKEL (reference sequence). This CDR3 contains 12 residues. The V end was cut by 6 bases, the J end by 7 bases, with 9 bases between. This chain's CDR3 is CASSSGSEKLFF. In DNA form, the CDR3 reads TGTGCCAGCAGTTCCGGCAGTGAAAAACTGTTTTTT.

The CDR3 sequence: CASSPEWGTGGEQYF. As DNA, the CDR3 is TGTGCCAGCAGCCCAGAATGGGGGACAGGGGGCGAGCAGTACTTC. The gene calls are TRBV11-2 and TRBJ2-7; 11 bases fit TRBD1. The length of the CDR3 is 15 residues. Germline V CDR1 and CDR2: SGHAT, FQNNGV. The ends lost 5 bases at V and 6 bases at J; junction bases unmatched: 9.

The chain employs TRBV7-9 and TRBJ1-2, with unresolved D. There are 16 residues in the CDR3. Germline V CDR1 and CDR2: SEHNR, FQNEAQ (reference sequence). Trimming left V 0 bases short and J 8 bases short, with 19 bases between. CDR3 amino acids: CASSLAIAGSSRGYTF. For the CDR3, the DNA is TGTGCCAGCAGCTTAGCAATCGCGGGTAGCAGTAGAGGCTACACCTTC.

This clone was found once. The J gene is TRBJ2-2, the V gene TRBV5-4; D gene ambiguous. The germline V and J ends were trimmed by 2 bases and 7 bases, with 9 bases remaining between them. Germline CDR1 reads SGHNT; CDR2 reads YYREEE (reference sequence). This CDR3 region has 13 residues. CDR3 DNA: TGTGCCAGCAGCTTAGGCTTGGGCGGGGAGCTGTTTTTT. Its translation is CASSLGLGGELFF.

V and J are TRBV7-9 and TRBJ2-7, with 9 bases identical to TRBD1. The CDR3 runs 13 residues. V trimming: 6 bases; J trimming: 5 bases; junction bases outside the gene matches: 5. CDR1 SEHNR and CDR2 FQNEAQ come from the germline V gene (reference sequence). This chain's CDR3 is CASRRGQGHEQYF. In DNA form, the CDR3 reads TGTGCCAGCAGGAGGGGACAGGGCCACGAGCAGTACTTC.

This chain joins TRBV19 and TRBJ1-1; tentatively, D is TRBD1 (6 bases). The CDR3 runs 14 residues. V shed 4 bases and J shed 0 bases, with 9 bases lying between them. CDR1 and CDR2 from the germline V gene are LNHDA and SQIVND (reference sequence). DNA of the CDR3: TGTGCCAGTAGTACACAGGGATTGAACACTGAAGCTTTCTTT. This encodes CASSTQGLNTEAFF.

Only a few counts were recorded for this clone. The chain has TRBV24-1 and TRBJ2-5; 7 bases are a match to TRBD2. The CDR3 is 18 amino acids. V lost 1 base, J lost 1 base, and 11 bases stayed unmatched. Germline V lookup: CDR1 KGHDR, CDR2 SFDVKD. CDR3 in amino acids: CATSDLREAGDFQETQYF. CDR3 in DNA: TGTGCCACCAGTGATTTAAGGGAGGCGGGGGATTTCCAAGAGACCCAGTACTTC.

The V and J genes are TRBV4-3 and TRBJ1-4; a weak D match, TRBD1 (6 bases). CDR1 and CDR2 from the germline V gene are LGHNA and YSLEER. Deletions cut 3 bases from V and 5 bases from J, with 13 bases between. This CDR3 has 15 residues. CDR3 residues: CASSHARDINEKLFF. In DNA form, the CDR3 reads TGCGCCAGCAGCCACGCCCGGGACATCAATGAAAAACTGTTTTTT.

This chain connects TRBV6-6 to TRBJ2-3; 12 bases are a match to TRBD2. The CDR3 length is 16 residues. CDR1 and CDR2 from the germline V gene are MNHNY and SVGAGI (reference sequence). The V and J ends lost 7 bases and 3 bases, in that order; junction bases with no gene match: 8. The CDR3 loop reads CASMKRLAGETDTQYF. In DNA, the CDR3 is TGTGCCAGCATGAAGAGACTAGCGGGGGAAACAGATACGCAGTATTTT.

The chain links TRBV5-6 to TRBJ1-1; D is unclear. Germline V gives CDR1 SGHDT, CDR2 YYEEEE. There are 11 residues in the CDR3. V dropped 0 bases and J dropped 4 bases, with 1 base sitting between them. CDR3 coding DNA: TGTGCCAGCAGCTTGGGCACTGAAGCTTTCTTT. It encodes CASSLGTEAFF.

The chain couples TRBV2 to TRBJ1-5, with TRBD1 matching over 10 bases. Germline CDR1 reads SNHLY; CDR2 reads FYNNEI. The CDR3 totals 14 residues. Trimming at V came to 8 bases and at J to 2 bases, leaving 3 bases not matched to a gene. The CDR3 loop is CASSGTGGNQPQHF. The CDR3 DNA reads as TGTGCCAGCTCCGGGACAGGGGGCAATCAGCCCCAGCATTTT.

This clone was picked up one time. V usage is TRBV4-1 and J usage is TRBJ1-1; no clear D gene. Germline V gives CDR1 MGHRA, CDR2 YSYEKL. The CDR3 is 13 residues long. V was pared by 1 base and J by 4 bases, with 7 bases between. CDR3 amino acids: CASSQGSATEAFF. The CDR3 DNA reads TGCGCCAGCAGCCAAGGTTCGGCCACTGAAGCTTTCTTT.

This clone was observed a single time. The rearrangement uses TRBV13 and TRBJ2-3; 10 bases agree with TRBD2. The CDR3 has 15 residues. With 4 bases clipped from V and 3 bases from J, the junction kept 4 bases outside the gene matches. Germline CDR1 is PRHDT and CDR2 is FYEKMQ (reference sequence). The CDR3 here is CASSSGTSVTDTQYF. The CDR3 coding sequence is TGTGCCAGCAGCTCCGGGACTAGCGTGACAGATACGCAGTATTTT.

CDR3 in DNA: TGTGCCAGCAGTTACTACGGGGGTTCCGACGTCCTGACTTTC. This codes for CASSYYGGSDVLTF. The V and J genes are TRBV6-5 and TRBJ2-6, with D perhaps TRBD2 (6 bases). The CDR3 has 14 amino acids. In germline, CDR1 is MNHEY, CDR2 SVGAGI. Trimming took 1 base from V and 11 from J, leaving 12 bases between them.

The chain has TRBV9 and TRBJ1-1, with no clear D. This CDR3 comprises 15 residues. From germline, CDR1 is SGDLS and CDR2 YYNGEE. V was clipped by 2 bases and J by 0 bases, with 11 bases between them. CDR3 bases: TGTGCCAGCAGCGTTGGGAGGCGACTGAACACTGAAGCTTTCTTT. Amino acid sequence: CASSVGRRLNTEAFF.

V and J are TRBV6-5 and TRBJ1-5, with 8 positions matching TRBD1. Germline CDR1 is MNHEY and CDR2 is SVGAGI. The CDR3 has 14 residues. Trimming cost V 0 bases and J 7 bases; bases outside gene matches: 2. The CDR3 DNA reads as TGTGCCAGCAGTTACTCCAGGGGGCACCAGCCCCAGCATTTT. As protein: CASSYSRGHQPQHF.

This clone was counted a single time. V and J are TRBV3-1 (or the pseudogene TRBV3-2) and TRBJ1-2; maybe TRBD1 (6 bases). Germline CDR1 and CDR2: LGHDT and YNNKEL (reference sequence). The CDR3 loop spans 12 amino acids. V dropped 1 base and J dropped 12 bases, with 12 bases sitting between them. CDR3 loop: CASSQGRGSNTF. In DNA form, the CDR3 reads TGTGCCAGCAGCCAAGGGAGGGGGTCTAACACCTTC.

CDR3 nucleotide sequence: TGTGCCAGCAGCTGGCAGACAGGGGGTATCACCGGGGAGCTGTTTTTT. It translates to CASSWQTGGITGELFF. The chain carries TRBV5-5 and TRBJ2-2; 9 nucleotides match TRBD1. From germline, CDR1 is SGHKS and CDR2 YYEKEE (reference sequence). With V trimmed by 3 bases and J by 4 bases, 7 bases remained unmatched. The length of the CDR3 is 16 residues.